Presented here are 32 T cell receptor beta chains from one specimen sequenced in a study of prognosis after radiotherapy for stage I lung cancer. Genomic DNA yielded TCR beta CDR3, amplified by two-round multiplex PCR. Individual primers that were specific to each TRBV and TRBJ gene served in first-round PCR. MiXCR, run by TCRdb on the multiplex PCR reads, gives a single entry per CDR3 protein. The sample contains around 60,000 distinct CDR3 sequences, more than 25% of which appear only once. The sequencing used PBMCs, collected before or after stereotactic body radiation therapy (not recorded which). The receptor source for this set is a donor over 45 with non-small cell lung cancer.

The chain couples TRBV6-1 to TRBJ1-2; D possibly corresponds to TRBD1 (6 bases). CDR1 and CDR2 (germline): MNHNS, SASEGT. V was clipped by 9 bases and J by 7 bases, with 18 bases between them. This CDR3 has 13 amino acids. The CDR3 DNA sequence: TGTGCCAGTAGAAACAGGGTGCGTTCTGGCTACACCTTC. It is translated as CASRNRVRSGYTF.

This clonotype was observed many times. The J gene is TRBJ2-7, the V gene TRBV2; D not resolved. With 8 bases removed from V and 3 bases from J, the gap between germline ends came to 8 bases. This CDR3 contains 11 residues. From germline, CDR1 is SNHLY and CDR2 FYNNEI. CDR3 DNA sequence: TGTGCCAGCGGCTCGGGCTACGAGCAGTACTTC. It specifies CASGSGYEQYF. Complete variable domain (other parts from reference TRBV2 and TRBJ2-7): EPEVTQTPSHQVTQMGQEVILRCVPISNHLYFYWYRQILGQKVEFLVSFYNNEISEKSEIFDDQFSVERPDGSNFTLKIRSTKLEDSAMYFCASGSGYEQYFGPGTRLTVT.

In this sample, this clonotype turned up many times. The genes are TRBV3-1 and TRBJ1-4; D remains unclear. V lost 0 bases and J 8 bases, leaving 10 bases between the germline ends. Germline CDR1 LGHDT, CDR2 YNNKEL (reference sequence). CDR3 length: 14 amino acids. CDR3 sequence: CASSQDVGREKLFF. DNA for the CDR3: TGTGCCAGCAGCCAAGATGTGGGGAGGGAAAAACTGTTTTTT.

This clonotype was counted many times. The rearrangement uses TRBV12-3 or TRBV12-4 and TRBJ2-1; D unresolved. Between the trimmed V and J ends, which lost 4 bases and 0 bases, there was a span of 13 bases. The CDR3 runs 16 residues. The CDR3 loop is CASSSMSSSSYNEQFF. The CDR3 nucleotides read TGTGCCAGCAGTTCCATGTCTTCGAGCTCCTACAATGAGCAGTTCTTC.

In this sample, this clonotype turned up many times. J is TRBJ1-3 and V is TRBV7-2, with a weak D call TRBD1 (5 bases). Trimming took off 6 bases at V and 3 bases at J, with 12 bases between the two ends. Germline CDR1 SGHTA, CDR2 FQGNSA. The CDR3 spans 14 residues. The CDR3 protein is CASRGPGRGNTIYF. The CDR3 nucleotides read TGTGCCAGCAGGGGACCAGGTCGTGGAAACACCATATATTTT. The complete variable domain, with remaining parts taken from reference TRBV7-2 and TRBJ1-3, reads GAGVSQSPSNKVTEKGKDVELRCDPISGHTALYWYRQSLGQGLEFLIYFQGNSAPDKSGLPSDRFSAERTGGSVSTLTIQRTQQEDSAVYLCASRGPGRGNTIYFGEGSWLTVV.

The chain joins TRBV30 to TRBJ2-5; D unresolved. CDR1 and CDR2 (germline): GTSNPN, SVGIG (reference sequence). The CDR3 has 13 amino acids. Trimming pared 0 bases from V and 5 bases from J, leaving 10 bases between. The CDR3 spells CAWSVSARETQYF. Here the CDR3 DNA reads TGTGCCTGGAGTGTGAGTGCAAGGGAGACCCAGTACTTC.

This clonotype was counted many times. The V gene is TRBV2, the J gene TRBJ2-7; tentative D call: TRBD1 (6 bases). Germline loops: CDR1 SNHLY, CDR2 FYNNEI. The CDR3 has 15 amino acids. Trimming left V 1 base short and J 3 bases short, with 13 bases between. CDR3 DNA: TGTGCCAGCAGTGAAGAGGGGGTAGGCATCTACGAGCAGTACTTC. Its protein is CASSEEGVGIYEQYF.

This clonotype was detected ten times or more. The chain combines TRBV6-5 with TRBJ1-3; 9 nucleotides agree with TRBD1. CDR3 length: 17 residues. The germline gives CDR1 MNHEY, CDR2 SVGAGI. After removal of 2 bases from V and 0 bases from J, the junction contained 5 bases not matched to a gene. The CDR3 DNA reads as TGTGCCAGCAGTTACCGGGGACAGGGCGGCTCTGGAAACACCATATATTTT. Protein: CASSYRGQGGSGNTIYF.

Comments on this clonotype: A read error is likely here: a far larger clone is one base away. In nucleotides, the CDR3 is TGTGCCAGCAGTTACTCATACAGTAGGGATCAGACCCAGCATTTT. Amino acid sequence: CASSYSYSRDQTQHF. This chain links TRBV6-9 with TRBJ1-5; the D is unclear. The CDR3 is 15 amino acids. Germline lookup yields CDR1 MNHGY and CDR2 SVAAGI.

This clonotype showed up many times. The chain couples TRBV4-1 to TRBJ2-1; the D gene is possibly TRBD1 (5 bases). V shed 4 bases and J shed 2 bases, with 18 bases lying between them. Germline CDR1 is MGHRA and CDR2 is YSYEKL. CDR3 size: 17 residues. The CDR3 region has the DNA TGCGCCAGCAGCCTCGCCCCGAATCTAGGGGCCTACAATGAGCAGTTCTTC. It codes for CASSLAPNLGAYNEQFF.

This clonotype was seen ten or more times. This chain joins TRBV20-1 and TRBJ2-7; 8 nucleotides align to TRBD1. Losses at the gene ends were 0 bases for V and 9 bases for J; bases not matched to a gene: 13. CDR1 and CDR2 from the germline V gene are DFQATT and SNEGSKA (reference sequence). This CDR3 region has 15 residues. The CDR3 region has the DNA TGCAGTGCTAGAGATAGGCGGCAGGGGGCTGGAGGGCAGTACTTC. This gives the protein CSARDRRQGAGGQYF.

The V and J genes are TRBV4-2 and TRBJ2-5; no firm D call. Germline lookup yields CDR1 LGHNA and CDR2 YNFKEQ. The CDR3 consists of 12 residues. The V end was cut by 0 bases, the J end by 7 bases, with 6 bases between. CDR3 in amino acids: CASSQDLGTQYF. CDR3 DNA: TGTGCCAGCAGCCAAGATCTAGGGACCCAGTACTTC.

This clonotype appeared many times. The V call is TRBV20-1, the J call TRBJ2-2; D may be TRBD2 (6 bases). Germline CDR1 is DFQATT and CDR2 is SNEGSKA (reference sequence). Trimming removed 0 bases from V and 6 bases from J, with 8 bases in between. This CDR3 comprises 13 residues. The CDR3 loop is CSARDPGAGELFF. DNA of the CDR3: TGCAGTGCTAGAGATCCGGGGGCCGGGGAGCTGTTTTTT.

The chain uses TRBV18 and TRBJ1-5; D is unclear. CDR3 size: 15 residues. Germline CDR1 is KGHSH and CDR2 is LQKENI. V lost 4 bases and J lost 0, with 10 bases in between. CDR3 bases: TGTGCCAGCTCACAGGATGGTAATAGCAATCAGCCCCAGCATTTT. This translates into CASSQDGNSNQPQHF.

This clonotype has a count of ten or more. The chain is built from TRBV6-4 and TRBJ2-2; no clear D gene. Looked up from germline, CDR1 is MRHNA and CDR2 is SNTAGT. CDR3 size: 13 residues. Trimming removed 5 bases at V and 10 bases at J, with 14 bases between. As DNA, the CDR3 is TGTGCCAGCAGTCCCACCCACGGAACGGAGCTGTTTTTT. Translated, it gives CASSPTHGTELFF.

This clonotype was counted a few times. CDR3 coding DNA: TGTGCCAGCAGCCAAGATGGGAGGGGTCCCACTCGCTATGGCTACACCTTC. Its protein product is CASSQDGRGPTRYGYTF. This chain links TRBV3-1 with TRBJ1-2; TRBD1 might be the D (5 bases). Deletions cut 0 bases from V and 4 bases from J, with 18 bases between. The CDR3 extends over 17 amino acids. Germline V gene lookup returns CDR1 LGHDT and CDR2 YNNKEL (reference sequence).

This clonotype was detected ten times or more. The chain recombines TRBV2 with TRBJ2-7; 8 positions agree with TRBD1. V lost 3 bases, J lost 3 bases, and 7 bases stayed unmatched. Germline CDR1 reads SNHLY; CDR2 reads FYNNEI. The CDR3 covers 15 residues. The CDR3 here is CASSDLTGARYEQYF. CDR3 DNA: TGTGCCAGCAGTGACTTGACAGGGGCCCGCTACGAGCAGTACTTC.

Remarks on this clonotype: The CDR3 does not end in the conserved phenylalanine or tryptophan, so this is likely a read error. This chain connects TRBV20-1 to TRBJ2-2; D gene ambiguous. Germline V lookup: CDR1 DFQATT, CDR2 SNEGSKA (reference sequence). The CDR3 consists of 14 residues. The germline V and J ends were trimmed by 5 bases and 1 base, with 11 bases remaining between them. CDR3 sequence: CSAHKWGNTGELFL. The CDR3 coding sequence is TGCAGTGCTCACAAATGGGGGAACACCGGGGAGCTGTTTCTT.

This clonotype was recorded many times. This chain connects TRBV9 to TRBJ2-5, with 15 bases lining up with TRBD2. The V gene end was trimmed by 3 bases and the J gene end by 1 base; junction bases not matched to a gene: 1. Germline V gene data show CDR1 as SGDLS and CDR2 as YYNGEE. This CDR3 contains 16 residues. The CDR3 sequence: CASSEGLAGGQETQYF. The CDR3 nucleotides are TGTGCCAGCAGCGAGGGACTAGCGGGGGGCCAAGAGACCCAGTACTTC.

This clonotype was recorded at least ten times. This rearrangement joins TRBV11-2 to TRBJ1-5; D unresolved. CDR3 length: 15 amino acids. V shed 0 bases and J shed 6 bases, with 12 bases lying between them. The germline V gene encodes CDR1 SGHAT and CDR2 FQNNGV. CDR3 DNA: TGTGCCAGCAGCTTAGATTTGGCAGGCGGTCAGCCCCAGCATTTT. It encodes CASSLDLAGGQPQHF.

This clonotype showed up many times. The chain recombines TRBV20-1 with TRBJ2-1; 11 nucleotides match TRBD2. This CDR3 is 16 amino acids long. Germline CDR1 is DFQATT and CDR2 is SNEGSKA (reference sequence). The V gene end was trimmed by 6 bases and the J gene end by 1 base; junction bases not matched to a gene: 8. This CDR3 reads CSAPNLAGGSYNEQFF. CDR3 DNA: TGCAGTGCCCCGAATCTAGCGGGGGGTTCCTACAATGAGCAGTTCTTC.

This clonotype has a handful of counts. A far larger clone is one base from this, pointing to a likely read error. This chain joins TRBV6-2 or TRBV6-3 and TRBJ2-6; D is ambiguous. In germline, CDR1 is MNHEY, CDR2 SVGEGT. The CDR3 spans 15 residues. V was clipped by 2 bases and J by 6 bases, with 11 bases between them. The CDR3 DNA reads TGTGCCAGCAGTTACATGGAAGGTGAGGCCAACGTCCTGACTTTC. Translated, it gives CASSYMEGEANVLTF.

This clonotype was counted ten times or more. This rearrangement joins TRBV19 to TRBJ2-7; D might be TRBD2 (5 bases). The V gene's germline CDR1 is LNHDA and CDR2 SQIVND (reference sequence). The CDR3 consists of 14 residues. Trimming shortened V by 1 base and J by 2 bases, and 9 bases separated the two germline ends. CDR3: CASSIGTGTYEQYF. The CDR3 region has the DNA TGTGCCAGTAGTATAGGGACCGGGACCTACGAGCAGTACTTC.

This clonotype was counted a few times. A read error may explain this, as a much larger clone is one base away. The rearrangement joins TRBV24-1 to TRBJ2-1; the D gene is possibly TRBD2 (5 bases). Looked up from germline, CDR1 is KGHDR and CDR2 is SFDVKD. The CDR3 sequence is 13 residues long. The CDR3 loop reads CATSDFPGNEKFF. The CDR3 region has the DNA TGTGCCACCAGTGATTTCCCGGGGAATGAGAAGTTCTTC.

This clonotype was found many times. The genes are TRBV7-8 and TRBJ1-5, with 8 nucleotides matching TRBD1. The ends lost 5 bases at V and 3 bases at J; junction bases unmatched: 6. This CDR3 is 15 amino acids long. Germline V gene lookup returns CDR1 SGHVS and CDR2 FQNEAQ. CDR3 protein: CASSPRTGPNQPQHF. The CDR3 nucleotides read TGTGCCAGCAGCCCTCGGACAGGGCCCAATCAGCCCCAGCATTTT.

This clonotype was seen at least ten times. J is TRBJ1-1 and V is TRBV6-1; D is uncertain. CDR1 and CDR2 (germline): MNHNS, SASEGT. V was trimmed by 3 bases and J by 6 bases, leaving 17 bases between them. This CDR3 region has 15 residues. The CDR3 DNA sequence: TGTGCCAGCAGTGACGGTTTTAGGAGAGTTCCTGAAGCTTTCTTT. Its protein product is CASSDGFRRVPEAFF.

Note on this clonotype: A read error may explain this, as a much larger clone is one base away. This chain links TRBV9 with TRBJ2-7, with a possible D match to TRBD2 (5 bases). CDR1 is SGDLS and CDR2 is YYNGEE in the germline V gene. CDR3 size: 14 residues. Trimming removed 2 bases from V and 3 bases from J, with 12 bases in between. CDR3 protein: CASSVEDGSYEQYF. CDR3 DNA: TGTGCCAGCAGCGTCGAGGATGGGAGCTACGAGCAGTACTTC. The full variable domain, completed using reference TRBV9 and TRBJ2-7, is DSGVTQTPKHLITATGQRVTLRCSPRSGDLSVYWYQQSLDQGLQFLIQYYNGEERAKGNILERFSAQQFPDLHSELNLSSLELGDSALYFCASSVEDGSYEQYFGPGTRLTVT.

There are many counts of this clonotype. In DNA, the CDR3 is TGCGCCAGCAGCTCGGGGGGGACAGGGAACGAGCAGTACTTC. It encodes CASSSGGTGNEQYF. This chain connects TRBV5-1 to TRBJ2-7; the D gene is possibly TRBD1 (9 bases). This CDR3 contains 14 residues. CDR1 SGHRS and CDR2 YFSETQ come from the germline V gene. Trimming took 3 bases from V and 5 from J, leaving 15 bases between them.

A remark on this clonotype: One junction end disagrees with the germline gene, perhaps due to a read error. This chain links TRBV27 with TRBJ1-5; D is uncertain. Germline CDR1 MNHEY, CDR2 SMNVEV (reference sequence). The CDR3 is 16 amino acids. This CDR3 reads CVSSLRGDYSNQPQHF. The CDR3 nucleotides are TGTGTCAGCAGTTTAAGAGGTGACTATAGCAATCAGCCCCAGCATTTT.

In its sample, this clonotype was seen many times. The V call is TRBV14, the J call TRBJ1-3, with D perhaps TRBD1 (5 bases). Per germline, CDR1 SGHDN and CDR2 FVKESK. V dropped 4 bases and J dropped 0 bases, with 13 bases sitting between them. The CDR3 spans 16 residues. The CDR3 protein is CASSPWDVYSGNTIYF. As DNA, the CDR3 is TGTGCCAGCAGCCCTTGGGACGTCTACTCTGGAAACACCATATATTTT.

This clonotype occurred many times. This rearrangement joins TRBV10-3 to TRBJ1-1; D call uncertain. The V gene's germline CDR1 is ENHRY and CDR2 SYGVKD. This CDR3 spans 14 amino acids. The V and J ends lost 6 bases and 0 bases respectively, with 11 bases between them. CDR3 loop: CAISDPTVNTEAFF. CDR3 sequence (DNA): TGTGCCATCAGCGACCCGACTGTGAACACTGAAGCTTTCTTT.

This clonotype was picked up many times. The rearrangement joins TRBV2 to TRBJ1-3; 7 bases map to TRBD1. V lost 8 bases and J lost 4; bases outside the gene matches: 5. The CDR3 spans 13 residues. Germline values: CDR1 SNHLY, CDR2 FYNNEI. CDR3 coding DNA: TGTGCCAGCGGGGGGACAGAAGGAAACACCATATATTTT. Translated, it gives CASGGTEGNTIYF.